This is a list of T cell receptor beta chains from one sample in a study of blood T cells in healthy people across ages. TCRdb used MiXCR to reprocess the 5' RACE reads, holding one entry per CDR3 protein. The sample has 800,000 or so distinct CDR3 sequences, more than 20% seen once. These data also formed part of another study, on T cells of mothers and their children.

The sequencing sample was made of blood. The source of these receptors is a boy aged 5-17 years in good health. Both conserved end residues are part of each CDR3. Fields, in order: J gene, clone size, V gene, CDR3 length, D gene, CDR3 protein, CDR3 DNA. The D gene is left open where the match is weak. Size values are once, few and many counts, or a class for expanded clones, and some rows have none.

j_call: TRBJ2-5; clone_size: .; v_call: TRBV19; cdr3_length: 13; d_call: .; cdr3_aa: CASRRSVSETQYF; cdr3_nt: TGTGCCAGTAGAAGAAGCGTATCAGAGACCCAGTACTTC
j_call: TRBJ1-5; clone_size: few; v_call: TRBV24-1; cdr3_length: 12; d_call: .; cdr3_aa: CATSDGRVPQHF; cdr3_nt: TGTGCCACCAGTGATGGCAGGGTTCCCCAGCATTTT
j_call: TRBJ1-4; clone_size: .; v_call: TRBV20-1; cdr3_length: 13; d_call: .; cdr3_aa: CSVLGRRGEKLFF; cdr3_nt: TGCAGTGTATTAGGGAGACGCGGGGAAAAACTGTTTTTT
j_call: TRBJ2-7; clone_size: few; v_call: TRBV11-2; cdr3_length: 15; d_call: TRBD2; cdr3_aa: CASSLDASGYYEQYF; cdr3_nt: TGTGCCAGCAGCTTAGATGCTAGCGGGTACTACGAGCAGTACTTC
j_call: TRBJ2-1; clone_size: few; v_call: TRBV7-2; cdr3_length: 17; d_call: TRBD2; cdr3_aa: CASSLVFGGGAPRKQFF; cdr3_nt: TGTGCCAGCAGCTTAGTGTTCGGCGGGGGGGCACCCCGCAAGCAGTTCTTC
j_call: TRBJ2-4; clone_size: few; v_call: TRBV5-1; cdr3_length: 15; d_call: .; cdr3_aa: CASSLSLSGKNIQYF; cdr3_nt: TGCGCCAGCAGCTTGTCTCTGTCGGGCAAAAACATTCAGTACTTC
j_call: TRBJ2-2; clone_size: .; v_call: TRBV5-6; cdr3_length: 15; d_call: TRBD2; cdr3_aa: CASSLLAGRAGELFF; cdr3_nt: TGTGCCAGCAGCCTCCTGGCGGGGAGGGCCGGGGAGCTGTTTTTT
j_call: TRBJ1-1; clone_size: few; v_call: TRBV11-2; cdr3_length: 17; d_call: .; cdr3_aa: CASSLGLDWVWNTEAFF; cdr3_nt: TGTGCCAGCAGCTTAGGCCTGGATTGGGTATGGAACACTGAAGCTTTCTTT
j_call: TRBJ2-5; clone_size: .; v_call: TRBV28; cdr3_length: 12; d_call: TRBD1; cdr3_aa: CASSSRQGLQYF; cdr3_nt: TGTGCCAGCAGTTCTCGACAGGGTCTGCAGTACTTC
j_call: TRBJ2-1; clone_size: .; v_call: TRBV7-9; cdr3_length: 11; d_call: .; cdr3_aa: CASSNVDEQFF; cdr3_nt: TGTGCCAGCAGCAACGTGGATGAGCAGTTCTTC
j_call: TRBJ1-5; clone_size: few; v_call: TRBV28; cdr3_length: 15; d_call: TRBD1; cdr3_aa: CASTYQLTGAWPQHF; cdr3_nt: TGTGCCAGCACCTACCAATTGACAGGGGCTTGGCCCCAGCATTTT
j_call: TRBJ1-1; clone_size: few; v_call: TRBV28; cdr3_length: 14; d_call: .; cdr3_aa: CASRGGQINTEAFF; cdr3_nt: TGTGCCAGCAGGGGTGGACAGATTAACACTGAAGCTTTCTTT
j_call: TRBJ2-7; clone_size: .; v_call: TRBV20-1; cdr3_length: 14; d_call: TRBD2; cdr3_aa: CSARDRRASGGTYF; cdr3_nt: TGCAGTGCTAGAGATCGTAGGGCTAGCGGGGGAACGTACTTC
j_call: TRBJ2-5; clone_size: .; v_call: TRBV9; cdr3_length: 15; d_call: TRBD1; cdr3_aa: CASSARDSLWETQYF; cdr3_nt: TGTGCCAGCAGCGCCCGGGACAGTCTATGGGAGACCCAGTACTTC
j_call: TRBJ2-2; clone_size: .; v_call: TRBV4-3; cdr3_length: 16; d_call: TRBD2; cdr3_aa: CASSHSSGMGPGELFF; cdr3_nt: TGCGCCAGCAGCCATTCTAGCGGGATGGGGCCCGGGGAGCTGTTTTTT
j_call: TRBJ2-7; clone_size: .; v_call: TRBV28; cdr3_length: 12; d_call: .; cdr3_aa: CASTRLPYEQYF; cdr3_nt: TGTGCCAGCACCCGTCTTCCCTACGAGCAGTACTTC
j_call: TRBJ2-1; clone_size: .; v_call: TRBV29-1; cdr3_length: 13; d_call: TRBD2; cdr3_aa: CSVTSGSLNEQFF; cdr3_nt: TGCAGCGTAACTAGCGGGAGTCTCAATGAGCAGTTCTTC
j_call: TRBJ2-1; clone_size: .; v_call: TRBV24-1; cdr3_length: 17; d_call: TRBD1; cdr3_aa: CATSDPRGDRDYNEQFF; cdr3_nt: TGTGCCACCAGTGATCCTCGCGGGGACAGGGATTACAATGAGCAGTTCTTC
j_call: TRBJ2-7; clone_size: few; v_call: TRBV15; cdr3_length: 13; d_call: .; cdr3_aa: CATRLGALGEQYF; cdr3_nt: TGTGCCACCCGACTCGGCGCCTTGGGGGAGCAGTACTTC
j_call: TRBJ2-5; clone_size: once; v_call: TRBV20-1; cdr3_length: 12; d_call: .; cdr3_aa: CSAGGPKETQYF; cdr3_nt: TGCAGTGCGGGGGGTCCGAAAGAGACCCAGTACTTC
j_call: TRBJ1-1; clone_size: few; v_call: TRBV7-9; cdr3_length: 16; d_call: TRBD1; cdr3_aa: CASSSLWTGEGTEAFF; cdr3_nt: TGTGCCAGCAGCTCTCTATGGACAGGGGAGGGCACTGAAGCTTTCTTT